This T cell receptor beta chain was recorded in a study of cytomegalovirus exposure and HLA in healthy donors. At the level of the study: In a previous analysis, around 110 million unique TCR beta sequences were found from 150 million to 200 million T cells.

A word on this clone: No antigen is known for it.

The PCR contained 60 Vbeta and 13 Jbeta primers. Generated by immunoSEQ multiplex PCR, the TCRdb table keeps only in-frame clones and is missing some. The repertoire shows approximately 70,000 clones; the top ten hold about 4%. Study-level results: In a later analysis, across HLA loci, associated TCR counts were highest for DRB1, lowest for HLA-C.

This receptor was obtained from a female donor in good health and CMV-seropositive. Sequences were obtained from PBMCs.

DNA of the CDR3: TGTGCCAGCAGCGTGATGGGGGGGGCTCCCTCAACAGATACGCAGTATTTT. It codes for CASSVMGGAPSTDTQYF. The chain recombines TRBV5-4 with TRBJ2-3; D may be TRBD2 (7 bases). Trimming pared 4 bases from V and 3 bases from J, leaving 21 bases between. Germline CDR1 reads SGHNT; CDR2 reads YYREEE (reference sequence). The CDR3 runs 17 residues.